Reported below is one TCR beta chain. Method: immunoSEQ multiplex PCR; TCRdb's copy keeps in-frame clones and lacks some. Among approximately 160,000 clones listed, 88% were seen once. This entry belongs to a study of lymphopenia after photon versus proton radiotherapy. The V segment lost 2 bases and the J segment 4 bases; nucleotides outside the gene matches: 4. The CDR3 is 14 residues long. Germline-derived CDR1 and CDR2 are MNHEY and SVGAGI. J is TRBJ1-2 and V is TRBV6-5; 7 bases agree with TRBD1. Sequenced material: peripheral blood, taken from a patient treated with photon-based radiotherapy. The sequence came from a middle-aged man with gastric cancer. The CDR3: CASSYQPGGYGYTF. The DNA for the CDR3 is TGTGCCAGCAGTTACCAGCCAGGGGGCTATGGCTACACCTTC.